Sequencing of this TCR beta chain was carried out in a study of blood T cell repertoires in COVID-19. The CDR3 is 15 residues long. Trimming stripped 1 base from V and 2 bases from J, with 11 bases between. Per germline, CDR1 SGHRS and CDR2 YFSETQ. Per the original methods: Scientists estimated how many nucleated cells there were by amplifying reference gene primers. Measured with immunoSEQ multiplex PCR; TCRdb has only the in-frame clones, and not every one. The DNA gave D and trimming, while V, J and clone size come from that table. The sample lists more than 150,000 clones, roughly 92% seen once, with roughly 0.76% in the top ten.

The sequence was obtained from a man aged 25 to 40 with COVID-19, enrolled during active disease. The chain is built from TRBV5-1 and TRBJ2-3; perhaps TRBD1 as D (5 bases). The sequenced sample consisted of peripheral blood. The CDR3 region has the DNA TGCGCCAGCAGCTTGCAACAGGATCTCACAGATACGCAGTATTTT. Encoded protein: CASSLQQDLTDTQYF.